This passage covers 24 T cell receptor beta chains from one sample sequenced in a study of monozygotic twins with inflammatory bowel disease. After re-calling the 5' RACE reads, TCRdb lists one entry per CDR3 protein, DNA absent. The repertoire table contains fewer than 450,000 distinct CDR3 sequences. Material for sequencing was blood. Receptors originate from a human donor with ulcerative colitis or Crohn's disease, or a healthy co-twin of an affected twin (not recorded which).

CDR3 region: CSARVTGSNQPQHF. The V and J genes are TRBV20-1 and TRBJ1-5. This CDR3 is 14 amino acids long. Germline V gives CDR1 DFQATT, CDR2 SNEGSKA (reference sequence).

The rearrangement uses TRBV9 and TRBJ2-7; checking the TCRdb D call of TRBD1 is not possible without DNA. Germline-derived CDR1 and CDR2 are SGDLS and YYNGEE. The CDR3 runs 15 residues. CDR3 sequence: CASSTATGGSHEQYF.

V and J are TRBV4-2 and TRBJ2-7; TCRdb returns TRBD1, unconfirmable since there is no DNA. The germline CDR1 and CDR2 sequences are LGHNA and YNFKEQ. The CDR3 length is 15 residues. The chain's CDR3 is CASSHRDRGMYEQYF.

The chain combines TRBV9 with TRBJ2-7; the D call from TCRdb, TRBD1, cannot be confirmed without DNA. The CDR3 consists of 16 residues. In germline, CDR1 is SGDLS, CDR2 YYNGEE. The CDR3 loop is CASSVGPGTGTYEQYF.

The chain combines TRBV7-3 with TRBJ2-5; TCRdb reports TRBD2, a call that lacks DNA to check it against. This CDR3 spans 15 amino acids. Germline lookup yields CDR1 SGHTA and CDR2 FQGTGA. The CDR3 here is CASSPQWSPQETQYF.

This chain uses TRBV7-9 with TRBJ1-6; TCRdb indicates TRBD1, and absent DNA this call remains unverified. The CDR3 is 15 amino acids. Germline CDR1 and CDR2: SEHNR and FQNEAQ (reference sequence). The CDR3 sequence is CASSSNRGQSSPLHF.

The chain is built from TRBV18 and TRBJ2-1; TCRdb gives TRBD1 as the D gene, but with no DNA this cannot be confirmed. The CDR3 is made up of 15 amino acids. Germline CDR1 KGHSH, CDR2 LQKENI. CDR3 sequence reads: CASSPGHGIGDEQFF. Supplemented by reference TRBV18 and TRBJ2-1, the full variable domain reads NAGVMQNPRHLVRRRGQEARLRCSPMKGHSHVYWYRQLPEEGLKFMVYLQKENIIDESGMPKERFSAEFPKEGPSILRIQQVVRGDSAAYFCASSPGHGIGDEQFFGPGTRLTVL.

The chain combines TRBV20-1 with TRBJ2-3; TCRdb's assignment of TRBD1 cannot be checked, as there is no DNA. The germline CDR1 and CDR2 sequences are DFQATT and SNEGSKA (reference sequence). The CDR3 is 14 amino acids. This CDR3 reads CSARVPGRTDTQYF.

The J gene is TRBJ1-5, the V gene TRBV5-1; TCRdb's D gene call, TRBD1, goes unchecked for lack of DNA. Per germline, CDR1 SGHRS and CDR2 YFSETQ. This CDR3 region has 16 residues. CDR3 sequence reads: CASSLGDSFGNQPQHF.

The rearrangement links TRBV27 to TRBJ2-1; the TRBD2 assignment by TCRdb is unverifiable without DNA. The CDR3 totals 15 residues. CDR1 is MNHEY and CDR2 is SMNVEV in the germline V gene (reference sequence). CDR3 region: CASSPSGLAGNEQFF.

The CDR3 region is CASTRWGSNSGNTIYF. This chain links TRBV5-1 with TRBJ1-3; checking the TCRdb D call of TRBD1 is not possible without DNA. Germline CDR1 reads SGHRS; CDR2 reads YFSETQ. This CDR3 has 16 amino acids.

The V and J genes are TRBV6-4 and TRBJ2-1. This CDR3 is 13 amino acids long. Looked up from germline, CDR1 is MRHNA and CDR2 is SNTAGT. The CDR3 sequence is CASSDEYYNEQFF.

The chain uses TRBV5-1 and TRBJ1-2; TCRdb calls TRBD1, which cannot be checked without DNA. The CDR3 is made up of 16 amino acids. Per germline, CDR1 SGHRS and CDR2 YFSETQ. The chain's CDR3 is CASSLDMGQGFSGYTF.

The gene calls are TRBV6-5 and TRBJ2-5; TCRdb proposes TRBD1, but this gene call is untestable without DNA. Germline CDR1 and CDR2: MNHEY and SVGAGI. CDR3 length: 15 residues. This chain's CDR3 is CASRSSGTGQETQYF.

The rearrangement uses TRBV7-2 and TRBJ2-3; the TCRdb D gene call, TRBD1, has no DNA to confirm it. Germline CDR1 is SGHTA and CDR2 is FQGNSA. This CDR3 comprises 17 residues. The CDR3 is CASSLGGAGAVGNTQYF. Full variable domain (outside the CDR3, taken from reference TRBV7-2 and TRBJ2-3): GAGVSQSPSNKVTEKGKDVELRCDPISGHTALYWYRQSLGQGLEFLIYFQGNSAPDKSGLPSDRFSAERTGGSVSTLTIQRTQQEDSAVYLCASSLGGAGAVGNTQYFGPGTRLTVL.

The J gene is TRBJ1-4, the V gene TRBV20-1. CDR3 length: 12 residues. Germline loops: CDR1 DFQATT, CDR2 SNEGSKA (reference sequence). CDR3 residues: CSARAENEKLFF.

The V call is TRBV5-1, the J call TRBJ2-5. The CDR3 is made up of 15 amino acids. Germline V gives CDR1 SGHRS, CDR2 YFSETQ. CDR3: CASSLVVAAQETQYF. The full variable domain, completed using reference TRBV5-1 and TRBJ2-5, is KAGVTQTPRYLIKTRGQQVTLSCSPISGHRSVSWYQQTPGQGLQFLFEYFSETQRNKGNFPGRFSGRQFSNSRSEMNVSTLELGDSALYLCASSLVVAAQETQYFGPGTRLLVL.

The rearrangement links TRBV7-2 to TRBJ1-6. There are 14 residues in the CDR3. The germline V gene has CDR1 SGHTA and CDR2 FQGNSA. CDR3 sequence: CASSLLSSDAPLHF.

The CDR3 sequence is CSARVALAGGTGELFF. This chain uses TRBV20-1 with TRBJ2-2; no DNA is available, so the TRBD2 call from TCRdb remains unchecked. This CDR3 spans 16 amino acids. Germline loops: CDR1 DFQATT, CDR2 SNEGSKA (reference sequence).

The chain recombines TRBV10-3 with TRBJ2-5; TCRdb's D call of TRBD2 is untestable without DNA. CDR3 length: 13 amino acids. Per germline, CDR1 ENHRY and CDR2 SYGVKD. CDR3 sequence: CAISRTSQETQYF.

The rearrangement joins TRBV15 to TRBJ1-1. Germline CDR1 reads LNHNV; CDR2 reads YYDKDF (reference sequence). The CDR3 is 12 residues long. The CDR3 sequence: CATSRDSTEAFF.

V and J are TRBV7-2 and TRBJ1-2; TCRdb outputs TRBD1, but without DNA this stays unchecked. The germline CDR1 and CDR2 sequences are SGHTA and FQGNSA. The CDR3 extends over 15 amino acids. The CDR3 sequence is CASSFTGGLNYGYTF.

The chain recombines TRBV2 with TRBJ2-5; TCRdb calls TRBD1, which cannot be checked without DNA. The V gene's germline CDR1 is SNHLY and CDR2 FYNNEI. The CDR3 runs 16 residues. The CDR3 loop is CASSLDRGRSGETQYF.

The chain carries TRBV5-8 and TRBJ2-1; the TCRdb call, TRBD2, lacks DNA for checking. In germline, CDR1 is SGHTS, CDR2 YDEGEE. This CDR3 region has 15 residues. The CDR3 spells CASSHRLAAWNEQFF.